The rows below give T cell receptor beta chains drawn from one sample of a study of cytomegalovirus exposure and HLA in healthy donors. Measured with immunoSEQ multiplex PCR; TCRdb has only the in-frame clones, and not every one. This sample has approximately 77,000 clones, with over 60% found just once. The sample was PBMCs. The receptor source for this set is a man aged 40-55 years in good health and CMV-seronegative. The CDR3 runs from the conserved cysteine through the conserved F or W. D genes are given only for firm matches. Clone size is stated in some rows and not others, as once, few, many or a class when expanded.

CDR3 protein: CASSPPTSGSRSYEQYF
CDR3 DNA: TGTGCCAGCTCACCACCTACTAGCGGGAGCAGGAGTTACGAGCAGTACTTC
V gene: TRBV18
J gene: TRBJ2-7
D gene: TRBD2
clone size: NA

CDR3 protein: CASSISGTGDQPQHF
CDR3 DNA: TGTGCCAGCAGTATCTCCGGGACAGGGGATCAGCCCCAGCATTTT
V gene: TRBV6-1
J gene: TRBJ1-5
D gene: TRBD1
clone size: NA

CDR3 protein: CASSQAIGTGGYEQYF
CDR3 DNA: TGTGCCAGCAGCCAAGCAATAGGGACAGGGGGCTACGAGCAGTACTTC
V gene: TRBV4-2
J gene: TRBJ2-7
D gene: TRBD1
clone size: NA

CDR3 protein: CASSQDKQGVTGELFF
CDR3 DNA: TGTGCCAGCAGCCAAGATAAACAGGGGGTTACCGGGGAGCTGTTTTTT
V gene: TRBV4-2
J gene: TRBJ2-2
D gene: TRBD1
clone size: NA

CDR3 protein: CASSYAQGQGNYGYTF
CDR3 DNA: TGTGCCAGCAGTTACGCCCAGGGACAGGGGAACTATGGCTACACCTTC
V gene: TRBV6-6
J gene: TRBJ1-2
D gene: TRBD1
clone size: NA

CDR3 protein: CATRRTDYEQYF
CDR3 DNA: TGTGCCACCCGCCGGACTGACTACGAGCAGTACTTC
V gene: TRBV27
J gene: TRBJ2-7
D gene: NA
clone size: few

CDR3 protein: CASSLGLLAKNIQYF
CDR3 DNA: TGTGCCAGCAGCCTGGGACTCCTAGCCAAAAACATTCAGTACTTC
V gene: TRBV11-2
J gene: TRBJ2-4
D gene: NA
clone size: NA

CDR3 protein: CASSVGATSGNTIYF
CDR3 DNA: TGTGCCAGCAGCGTGGGGGCAACCTCTGGAAACACCATATATTTT
V gene: TRBV9
J gene: TRBJ1-3
D gene: NA
clone size: few

CDR3 protein: CSVGSGGSSNYGYTF
CDR3 DNA: TGCAGCGTTGGAAGCGGGGGGTCTTCGAACTATGGCTACACCTTC
V gene: TRBV29-1
J gene: TRBJ1-2
D gene: NA
clone size: NA

CDR3 protein: CASLTDTSYGYTF
CDR3 DNA: TGTGCCAGTCTTACCGACACTAGCTATGGCTACACCTTC
V gene: TRBV28
J gene: TRBJ1-2
D gene: NA
clone size: NA

CDR3 protein: CASSSEGLAGGPDNEQFF
CDR3 DNA: TGTGCCAGCAGTTCGGAGGGGCTAGCGGGAGGACCCGACAATGAGCAGTTCTTC
V gene: TRBV28
J gene: TRBJ2-1
D gene: TRBD2
clone size: NA

CDR3 protein: CASSLAGSYNEQFF
CDR3 DNA: TGTGCCAGCAGCTTAGCGGGATCTTACAATGAGCAGTTCTTC
V gene: TRBV5-4
J gene: TRBJ2-1
D gene: TRBD2
clone size: once

CDR3 protein: CASSRAGREGGEQYF
CDR3 DNA: TGCGCCAGCAGCCGGGCGGGGAGGGAGGGCGGCGAGCAGTACTTC
V gene: TRBV5-1
J gene: TRBJ2-7
D gene: TRBD2
clone size: NA